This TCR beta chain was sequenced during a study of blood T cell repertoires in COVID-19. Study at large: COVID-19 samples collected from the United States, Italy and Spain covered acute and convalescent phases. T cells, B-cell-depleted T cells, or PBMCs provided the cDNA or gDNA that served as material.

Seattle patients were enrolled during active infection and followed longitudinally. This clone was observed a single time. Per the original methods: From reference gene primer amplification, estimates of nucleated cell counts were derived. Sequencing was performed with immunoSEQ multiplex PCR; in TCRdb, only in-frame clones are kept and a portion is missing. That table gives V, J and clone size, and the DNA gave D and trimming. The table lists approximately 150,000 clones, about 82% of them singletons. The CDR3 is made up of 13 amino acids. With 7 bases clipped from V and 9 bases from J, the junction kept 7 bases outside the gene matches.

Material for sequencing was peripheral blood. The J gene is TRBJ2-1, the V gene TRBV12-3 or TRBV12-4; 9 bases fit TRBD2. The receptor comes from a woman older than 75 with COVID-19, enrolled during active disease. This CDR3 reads CASNTGTSSEQFF. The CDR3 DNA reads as TGTGCCAGCAATACGGGGACTAGCTCTGAGCAGTTCTTC.